A single sample is the source of the 13 T cell receptor beta chains below, sequenced in a study of blood T cell repertoires in COVID-19. Profiling relied on immunoSEQ multiplex PCR, and the TCRdb table lists in-frame clones only, not all of them. This sample has about 51,000 clones, with approximately 86% found just once. Sequenced material: peripheral blood. The source of these receptors is a man aged 80 or over with active COVID-19.

The chain is built from TRBV9 and TRBJ1-6; D possibly corresponds to TRBD1 (5 bases). The CDR3 is 19 residues long. Germline CDR1 SGDLS, CDR2 YYNGEE. Trimming stripped 3 bases from V and 0 bases from J, with 19 bases between. CDR3 DNA: TGTGCCAGCAGCGCGACAGACCCTAGTACCTTCTCCTATAATTCACCCCTCCACTTT. Translating gives CASSATDPSTFSYNSPLHF.

For the CDR3, the DNA is TGTGCCAGCAGCCGTAACTACGAGCAGTACTTC. Translating it yields CASSRNYEQYF. This chain connects TRBV6-5 to TRBJ2-7, with unresolved D. The CDR3 contains 11 residues. The V and J ends lost 6 bases and 3 bases respectively, with 6 bases between them. Per the germline V gene, CDR1 is MNHEY and CDR2 is SVGAGI.

The rearrangement links TRBV30 to TRBJ1-1; tentatively, D is TRBD1 (5 bases). The germline V and J ends were trimmed by 3 bases and 3 bases, with 14 bases remaining between them. Germline values: CDR1 GTSNPN, CDR2 SVGIG (reference sequence). The CDR3 totals 14 residues. The DNA for the CDR3 is TGTGCCTGGAGCTTTTGGGGCGCAGACACTGAAGCTTTCTTT. This translates into CAWSFWGADTEAFF.

The rearrangement uses TRBV5-1 and TRBJ1-3, with TRBD1 matching 8 bases. The CDR3 is made up of 15 amino acids. Germline CDR1 SGHRS, CDR2 YFSETQ. J was trimmed by 5 bases and V by 4 bases; bases with no gene match: 8. CDR3 amino acids: CASSQGQGGRNTIYF. CDR3 nucleotides: TGCGCCAGCAGCCAAGGACAGGGCGGGCGAAACACCATATATTTT.

The genes are TRBV27 and TRBJ2-3; weak D call: TRBD2 (7 bases). CDR3 length: 14 residues. The germline V gene has CDR1 MNHEY and CDR2 SMNVEV (reference sequence). Trimming pared 7 bases from V and 1 base from J, leaving 12 bases between. In nucleotides, the CDR3 is TGTGCCAGCAAGGGGGGGCGAGGCACAGATACGCAGTATTTT. Residues: CASKGGRGTDTQYF.

The chain uses TRBV5-5 and TRBJ1-3; D gene ambiguous. The V end lost 0 bases, the J end lost 0 bases, and 7 bases lay between the germline ends. The CDR3 extends over 15 amino acids. Germline lookup yields CDR1 SGHKS and CDR2 YYEKEE (reference sequence). The CDR3 sequence: CASSLGGFSGNTIYF. The CDR3 DNA reads TGTGCCAGCAGCTTGGGAGGGTTCTCTGGAAACACCATATATTTT.

The CDR3 protein is CASSSPGTSGYNEQFF. The CDR3 DNA sequence: TGTGCCAGCAGCTCCCCCGGGACTAGCGGCTACAATGAGCAGTTCTTC. V gene TRBV7-2 combines with J gene TRBJ2-1, with TRBD2 matching over 11 bases. CDR1 SGHTA and CDR2 FQGNSA come from the germline V gene. This CDR3 is 16 amino acids long. J lost 3 bases, V lost 4 bases, and 5 bases had no gene match.

This sequence joins TRBV19 and TRBJ2-2; the match to TRBD1 covers 10 bases. Germline values: CDR1 LNHDA, CDR2 SQIVND (reference sequence). Trimming at V came to 3 bases and at J to 4 bases, leaving 5 bases not matched to a gene. The CDR3 has 16 residues. The CDR3 is CASSMRQGAPTGELFF. Written as DNA, the CDR3 is TGTGCCAGTAGTATGAGACAGGGGGCGCCCACCGGGGAGCTGTTTTTT.

The chain couples TRBV4-3 to TRBJ2-7, with D perhaps matching TRBD2 (5 bases). The CDR3 length is 14 residues. CDR1 is LGHNA and CDR2 is YSLEER in the germline V gene. V was cut by 1 base and J by 4 bases, with 11 bases left in between. CDR3: CASSQGPREYEQYF. Written as DNA, the CDR3 is TGCGCCAGCAGCCAAGGGCCCCGGGAATACGAGCAGTACTTC.

The CDR3 protein is CATSESGQGVYEQFF. The CDR3 region has the DNA TGTGCCACCAGTGAATCAGGACAGGGGGTCTATGAGCAGTTCTTC. The chain uses TRBV24-1 and TRBJ2-1; 10 bases align to TRBD1. The CDR3 length is 15 residues. Per germline, CDR1 KGHDR and CDR2 SFDVKD. The V gene end was trimmed by 4 bases and the J gene end by 8 bases; junction bases not matched to a gene: 7.

For the CDR3, the DNA is TGTGCCAGCAGACTCGGGACTGGAAAACAAGAGACCCAGTACTTC. It encodes CASRLGTGKQETQYF. The chain recombines TRBV2 with TRBJ2-5, with a weak D call TRBD2 (6 bases). The CDR3 is made up of 15 amino acids. Trimming took off 6 bases at V and 2 bases at J, with 16 bases between the two ends. Germline-derived CDR1 and CDR2 are SNHLY and FYNNEI. The complete variable domain, with remaining parts taken from reference TRBV2 and TRBJ2-5, reads EPEVTQTPSHQVTQMGQEVILRCVPISNHLYFYWYRQILGQKVEFLVSFYNNEISEKSEIFDDQFSVERPDGSNFTLKIRSTKLEDSAMYFCASRLGTGKQETQYFGPGTRLLVL.

The CDR3 sequence: CASTSTGNTEAFF. CDR3 nucleotide sequence: TGCGCCAGCACCTCGACAGGGAACACTGAAGCTTTCTTT. V is TRBV10-1 and J is TRBJ1-1; D might be TRBD1 (6 bases). Germline V gives CDR1 WNHNN, CDR2 SYGVQD (reference sequence). This CDR3 is 13 amino acids long. Trimming pared 7 bases from V and 1 base from J, leaving 10 bases between.

The rearrangement uses TRBV6-4 and TRBJ2-3; 7 bases are a match to TRBD2. In germline, CDR1 is MRHNA, CDR2 SNTAGT. CDR3 length equals 15 residues. V shed 3 bases, J shed 4 bases, and the junction held 7 bases outside the gene matches. The CDR3 sequence is CASSERGSGADTQYF. Written as DNA, the CDR3 is TGTGCCAGCAGTGAGCGCGGGAGTGGGGCAGATACGCAGTATTTT.